The next 29 T cell receptor beta chains were all read from a single sample in a study of regulatory T cells in long-lasting Graves disease. Time point described: newly diagnosed GD, antithyroid drugs for less than 3 months. The TCR library used RNA extracted from PBMCs. HTBI primers from iRepertoire and Arm-PCR of CDR3 regions yielded the TCR beta libraries. TCRdb ran MiXCR on the multiplex PCR reads and lists one entry per CDR3 protein. The sample lists roughly 520,000 distinct CDR3 sequences, 12% seen once, with roughly 9.3% in the top ten. The data also belong to a second study, concerning T cells in Graves' hyperthyroidism and ophthalmopathy.

The material sequenced was peripheral blood mononuclear cells (PBMCs), taken at new diagnosis, from a patient treated with antithyroid drugs. These receptor sequences come from a woman aged 30 to 39 with Graves disease.

This chain uses TRBV7-2 with TRBJ2-7, with a tentative D call TRBD2 (6 bases). CDR3 length equals 16 residues. Trimming pared 5 bases from V and 1 base from J, leaving 18 bases between. Germline assignment: CDR1 SGHTA and CDR2 FQGNSA. This chain's CDR3 is CASSLGPSGRSYEQYF. The CDR3, as DNA: TGTGCCAGCAGCCTCGGCCCCAGCGGGCGTTCCTACGAGCAGTACTTC.

A few counts support this clonotype. The gene calls are TRBV7-9 and TRBJ2-1, with a tentative D call TRBD1 (6 bases). Germline V gene sequence: CDR1 SEHNR, CDR2 FQNEAQ (reference sequence). The length of the CDR3 is 15 residues. V lost 4 bases and J 6 bases, leaving 16 bases between the germline ends. The CDR3, as DNA: TGTGCCAGCAGCTCCCCCAGGGGTGGTTCCAATGAGCAGTTCTTC. Amino acid sequence: CASSSPRGGSNEQFF.

This clonotype has a handful of counts. The chain couples TRBV18 to TRBJ2-7, with 7 bases lining up with TRBD1. The CDR3 extends over 13 amino acids. CDR1 and CDR2 from the germline V gene are KGHSH and LQKENI. V gave up 2 bases and J gave up 7 bases; unmatched junction bases: 5. CDR3 nucleotides: TGTGCCAGCTCACCAGGGACAGAGGGTGAGCAGTACTTC. Its translation: CASSPGTEGEQYF.

In its sample, this clonotype was seen many times. V gene TRBV18 combines with J gene TRBJ2-3; TRBD2 matches at 8 bases. Looked up from germline, CDR1 is KGHSH and CDR2 is LQKENI. Trimming removed 5 bases from V and 4 bases from J; junction bases left unmatched: 8. The CDR3 contains 15 residues. Here the CDR3 DNA reads TGTGCCAGCTCATACGGAGCGGGAGAACCAGATACGCAGTATTTT. Translating it yields CASSYGAGEPDTQYF.

This clonotype was picked up many times. The chain is built from TRBV28 and TRBJ2-7; 10 nucleotides match TRBD1. The germline V gene has CDR1 MDHEN and CDR2 SYDVKM. V lost 6 bases and J lost 4; bases outside the gene matches: 9. CDR3 length: 15 residues. CDR3: CASRDDRGLVYEQYF. The CDR3 region has the DNA TGTGCCAGCAGAGATGACAGGGGGCTAGTATACGAGCAGTACTTC.

V and J are TRBV5-1 and TRBJ2-1; maybe TRBD2 (6 bases). V lost 6 bases, J lost 4 bases, and 20 bases lay in between. Germline lookup yields CDR1 SGHRS and CDR2 YFSETQ. The CDR3 has 16 amino acids. This chain's CDR3 is CASNPTGGTVYNEQFF. CDR3 bases: TGCGCCAGCAACCCGACGGGCGGGACCGTTTACAATGAGCAGTTCTTC.

This clonotype was recorded many times. The genes are TRBV7-2 and TRBJ1-1; D is uncertain. The CDR3 has 17 residues. CDR1 is SGHTA, CDR2 FQGNSA, per germline. Trimming left V 6 bases short and J 1 base short, with 21 bases between. CDR3 region: CASSQFMAGWGNTEAFF. CDR3 nucleotides: TGTGCCAGCAGTCAGTTCATGGCGGGTTGGGGGAACACTGAAGCTTTCTTT.

At least ten counts were recorded for this clonotype. The V call is TRBV27, the J call TRBJ1-2; 9 positions match TRBD1. Germline lookup yields CDR1 MNHEY and CDR2 SMNVEV (reference sequence). The CDR3 covers 15 residues. V gave up 5 bases and J gave up 4 bases; unmatched junction bases: 8. The CDR3 DNA follows: TGTGCCAGCAGTACCATGACAGGGGGGACCTATGGCTACACCTTC. It codes for CASSTMTGGTYGYTF.

The table lists this clonotype with many counts. The chain links TRBV7-2 to TRBJ2-1; D is perhaps TRBD1 (6 bases). The CDR3 sequence is 14 residues long. The V gene lost 4 bases and the J gene lost 3 bases, with 10 bases spanning the gap. The germline CDR1 and CDR2 sequences are SGHTA and FQGNSA. Here the CDR3 reads CASSWGHHYNEQFF. CDR3 bases: TGTGCCAGCAGCTGGGGACACCACTACAATGAGCAGTTCTTC.

This clonotype showed up many times. This chain connects TRBV7-2 to TRBJ2-3, with no clear D. The CDR3 contains 14 residues. V lost 5 bases to trimming and J lost 5 bases, with 14 bases between them. CDR1 SGHTA and CDR2 FQGNSA come from the germline V gene. As DNA, the CDR3 is TGTGCCAGCAGCCCAACACGTTGGGGAGATACGCAGTATTTT. This sequence encodes CASSPTRWGDTQYF. The whole variable domain, filled in from reference TRBV7-2 and TRBJ2-3, reads GAGVSQSPSNKVTEKGKDVELRCDPISGHTALYWYRQSLGQGLEFLIYFQGNSAPDKSGLPSDRFSAERTGGSVSTLTIQRTQQEDSAVYLCASSPTRWGDTQYFGPGTRLTVL.

This clonotype was counted many times. The rearrangement joins TRBV27 to TRBJ2-1; D uncertain. This CDR3 region has 15 residues. Per the germline V gene, CDR1 is MNHEY and CDR2 is SMNVEV (reference sequence). V was pared by 6 bases and J by 2 bases, with 14 bases between. CDR3 bases: TGTGCCAGCAGCCACACCACGCACACCTACAATGAGCAGTTCTTC. It is translated as CASSHTTHTYNEQFF.

This clonotype was recorded a few times. The chain links TRBV30 to TRBJ2-4; no firm D call. V was pared by 4 bases and J by 3 bases, with 10 bases between. The CDR3 contains 13 residues. Germline CDR1 reads GTSNPN; CDR2 reads SVGIG (reference sequence). CDR3 amino acids: CAWKSNSKNIQYF. The DNA for the CDR3 is TGTGCCTGGAAAAGTAACAGCAAAAACATTCAGTACTTC.

This clonotype occurred many times. The chain links TRBV2 to TRBJ1-1, with D possibly being TRBD1 (5 bases). Germline-derived CDR1 and CDR2 are SNHLY and FYNNEI. Trimming left V 6 bases short and J 1 base short, with 12 bases between. The CDR3 extends over 14 amino acids. The CDR3 sequence: CASRRGLGNTEAFF. In DNA, the CDR3 is TGTGCCAGCAGGAGGGGCCTGGGGAACACTGAAGCTTTCTTT.

This clonotype was observed a few times. This chain connects TRBV9 to TRBJ2-3; 7 positions match TRBD2. V trimming: 0 bases; J trimming: 8 bases; junction bases outside the gene matches: 6. Germline CDR1 SGDLS, CDR2 YYNGEE. The CDR3 extends over 14 amino acids. As DNA, the CDR3 is TGTGCCAGCAGCGTAGGCGGGAGAGGAGGTACGCAGTATTTT. It translates to CASSVGGRGGTQYF.

This clonotype was counted ten times or more. The V call is TRBV27, the J call TRBJ2-1; D gene ambiguous. This CDR3 spans 14 amino acids. V was pared by 5 bases and J by 4 bases, with 12 bases between. Germline-derived CDR1 and CDR2 are MNHEY and SMNVEV (reference sequence). CDR3 nucleotide sequence: TGTGCCAGCAGTCCCATGGAGCAGTACAATGAGCAGTTCTTC. It is translated as CASSPMEQYNEQFF.

The chain uses TRBV19 and TRBJ2-2, with 9 bases lining up with TRBD2. The germline V gene has CDR1 LNHDA and CDR2 SQIVND (reference sequence). The CDR3 runs 15 residues. V shed 7 bases and J 5 bases; nucleotides not matched to a gene: 8. For the CDR3, the DNA is TGTGCCAGTAACCCCCCCAGCGGGAGGACCGGGGAGCTGTTTTTT. Translation: CASNPPSGRTGELFF.

V gene TRBV20-1 combines with J gene TRBJ2-1, with 7 bases matching TRBD2. Germline V gene sequence: CDR1 DFQATT, CDR2 SNEGSKA (reference sequence). V lost 6 bases, J lost 4 bases, and 9 bases stayed unmatched. This CDR3 contains 14 residues. CDR3 in DNA: TGCAGTGCGGTTATTGCGGGGGTGTACAATGAGCAGTTCTTC. Protein product: CSAVIAGVYNEQFF.

This clonotype occurred many times. The J gene is TRBJ2-7, the V gene TRBV20-1; TRBD2 agrees at 11 bases. Germline assignment: CDR1 DFQATT and CDR2 SNEGSKA (reference sequence). The CDR3 has 14 amino acids. V lost 6 bases, J lost 2 bases, and 6 bases stayed unmatched. The CDR3 region is CSASPGLAAYEQYF. The CDR3 nucleotides are TGCAGTGCCTCCCCGGGACTAGCGGCCTACGAGCAGTACTTC.

This clonotype has a handful of counts. The rearrangement joins TRBV6-1 to TRBJ2-3; D is ambiguous. V was shortened by 6 bases and J by 1 base, with 14 bases between the two germline ends. Germline V gene lookup returns CDR1 MNHNS and CDR2 SASEGT. The CDR3 contains 15 residues. The CDR3, as DNA: TGTGCCAGCAGGGGAACTACTTGGGGCACAGATACGCAGTATTTT. This encodes CASRGTTWGTDTQYF.

This clonotype occurred many times. The chain carries TRBV7-2 and TRBJ1-4; no clear D. V was cut by 2 bases and J by 8 bases, with 12 bases left in between. CDR3 size: 14 residues. The germline CDR1 and CDR2 sequences are SGHTA and FQGNSA. CDR3 protein: CASSLFSGGEKLFF. In DNA, the CDR3 is TGTGCCAGCAGCTTATTTTCCGGAGGCGAAAAACTGTTTTTT.

This sequence joins TRBV5-6 and TRBJ2-5; TRBD1 matches at 8 bases. The CDR3 spans 14 residues. CDR1 is SGHDT and CDR2 is YYEEEE in the germline V gene. The V gene end was trimmed by 4 bases and the J gene end by 5 bases; junction bases not matched to a gene: 7. Written as DNA, the CDR3 is TGTGCCAGCAGCGCGCGACAGGGGATGGAGACCCAGTACTTC. It yields the protein CASSARQGMETQYF. Full variable domain (missing parts from reference TRBV5-6 and TRBJ2-5): DAGVTQSPTHLIKTRGQQVTLRCSPKSGHDTVSWYQQALGQGPQFIFQYYEEEERQRGNFPDRFSGHQFPNYSSELNVNALLLGDSALYLCASSARQGMETQYFGPGTRLLVL.

This clonotype turned up a few times. J is TRBJ1-2 and V is TRBV19; no firm D call. Germline CDR1 LNHDA, CDR2 SQIVND (reference sequence). This CDR3 region has 15 residues. V shed 2 bases and J shed 2 bases, with 12 bases lying between them. The CDR3 protein is CASSINPIGNYGYTF. The CDR3 nucleotides read TGTGCCAGTAGTATAAACCCGATCGGGAACTATGGCTACACCTTC.

This clonotype was seen repeatedly, ten times or more. The rearrangement links TRBV2 to TRBJ1-5; 7 positions agree with TRBD1. From germline, CDR1 is SNHLY and CDR2 FYNNEI. The V segment lost 4 bases and the J segment 7 bases; nucleotides outside the gene matches: 13. The CDR3 consists of 16 residues. The CDR3 here is CASSALLQGSLQPQHF. The CDR3 DNA reads as TGTGCCAGCAGTGCCCTATTACAGGGGTCGTTACAGCCCCAGCATTTT.

This clonotype was found many times. CDR3 sequence: CASSFRIAGDNEQFF. Here the CDR3 DNA reads TGTGCCAGCAGCTTCCGTATAGCGGGAGACAATGAGCAGTTCTTC. V and J are TRBV7-2 and TRBJ2-1; 9 bases align to TRBD2. The CDR3 has 15 residues. J lost 5 bases, V lost 3 bases, and 5 bases had no gene match. The V gene's germline CDR1 is SGHTA and CDR2 FQGNSA.

This clonotype was detected ten times or more. V and J are TRBV11-1 and TRBJ1-2; perhaps TRBD1 as D (6 bases). Germline V CDR1 and CDR2: SGHAT, FQDESV (reference sequence). The CDR3 loop spans 13 amino acids. The V end was cut by 4 bases, the J end by 4 bases, with 10 bases between. The CDR3 nucleotides read TGTGCCAGCAGCTCAACAGGGCTCTATGGCTACACCTTC. It encodes CASSSTGLYGYTF.

In this sample, this clonotype turned up many times. The V and J genes are TRBV20-1 and TRBJ1-2; D is unresolved. The germline V gene encodes CDR1 DFQATT and CDR2 SNEGSKA (reference sequence). Trimming left V 3 bases short and J 3 bases short, with 8 bases between. The CDR3 covers 12 residues. CDR3 coding DNA: TGCAGTGCTAGCGCGGCCGACTATGGCTACACCTTC. Protein sequence: CSASAADYGYTF.

This clonotype came up many times. The chain employs TRBV27 and TRBJ2-7; 7 bases are shared with TRBD1. V gave up 5 bases and J gave up 3 bases; unmatched junction bases: 16. There are 17 residues in the CDR3. The germline gives CDR1 MNHEY, CDR2 SMNVEV (reference sequence). The CDR3 nucleotides read TGTGCCAGCAGTCCTTCTTTGGGGGACAGCCCCTTCTACGAGCAGTACTTC. Translated: CASSPSLGDSPFYEQYF.

This clonotype was observed many times. The genes are TRBV19 and TRBJ2-7, with 10 positions matching TRBD2. This CDR3 region has 14 residues. Germline V lookup: CDR1 LNHDA, CDR2 SQIVND (reference sequence). V dropped 4 bases and J dropped 4; count of bases not matched to a gene: 4. CDR3: CASSTQTSGYEQYF. In nucleotides, the CDR3 is TGTGCCAGTAGTACGCAGACTAGCGGGTACGAGCAGTACTTC.

This clonotype was counted at least ten times. V usage is TRBV11-3 and J usage is TRBJ2-2; TRBD2 matches at 7 bases. Looked up from germline, CDR1 is SGHNT and CDR2 is YENEEA. This CDR3 has 20 residues. The ends lost 5 bases at V and 4 bases at J; junction bases unmatched: 22. This chain's CDR3 is CASSAHRGVGPRWGTGELFF. The CDR3 nucleotides are TGTGCCAGCAGCGCCCATCGGGGGGTGGGCCCCCGGTGGGGCACCGGGGAGCTGTTTTTT.